This TCR beta chain was sequenced in a study of glioma-infiltrating T cells. Whole-study results and caveats: CDR3 overlap between tissue and blood was very small. Tissue-blood divergence was below expectation in non-neoplastic patients, above in gliomas.

The sample holds many counts of this clonotype. Its antigen is as yet unknown. CDR3 length: 15 residues. The germline V gene has CDR1 LNHDA and CDR2 SQIVND (reference sequence). The V and J ends lost 1 base and 6 bases respectively, with 13 bases between them. Amplification of TCR alpha and beta CDR3 regions from RNA used iRepertoire nested multiplex PCR. One-step reverse transcription and amplification started from about 100-400 ng of tissue mRNA or PBMC total RNA. TCRdb re-called the multiplex PCR reads with MiXCR, one entry per CDR3 protein. This sample has approximately 120,000 distinct CDR3 sequences, with 20% to 25% found just once.

The chain is built from TRBV19 and TRBJ1-5; the D is unclear. The receptor comes from a human donor with low-grade glioma or glioblastoma, undergoing nonglioma brain surgery, or in good health (not recorded which). Sequenced sample: glioma tissue, nonneoplastic brain tissue, or PBMCs (not recorded which). In nucleotides, the CDR3 is TGTGCCAGTAGTATAGTTAAGGGTTTCAGTCAGCCCCAGCATTTT. This encodes CASSIVKGFSQPQHF.